These T cell receptor beta chains were read from a single sample in a study of cytotoxic CD8 clonotypes in ibrutinib-treated CLL. TCRdb's copy holds only in-frame clones and misses some; the assay was immunoSEQ multiplex PCR. The data show some 300,000 clones, with about 80% seen just once and 5.5% to 8% held by the top ten. The sequencing here drew on PBMCs, taken before ibrutinib treatment. The source of these receptors is a human donor with chronic lymphocytic leukemia. CDR3s include the opening cysteine and the closing phenylalanine or tryptophan. The D gene is left open where the match is weak. Part of the rows lack a size; the others show once, few, many or a class for expanded clones.

clone_size j_call d_call v_call cdr3_aa cdr3_nt
NA TRBJ2-5 NA TRBV11-1 CASTDTLREETQYF TGTGCCAGCACCGATACTTTACGAGAAGAGACCCAGTACTTC
NA TRBJ1-2 NA TRBV15 CATSPVGKADASSGYTF TGTGCCACCAGCCCCGTTGGGAAGGCCGATGCTTCGTCTGGCTACACCTTC
once TRBJ2-2 NA TRBV5-4 CASSLDLPVGPTGELFF TGTGCCAGCAGCTTGGATTTGCCGGTCGGACCCACCGGGGAGCTGTTTTTT
NA TRBJ2-1 TRBD2 TRBV9 CASSGRLADNEQFF TGTGCCAGCAGCGGGCGACTAGCGGACAATGAGCAGTTCTTC
NA TRBJ2-3 TRBD2 TRBV27 CASRTLAGEPDTQYF TGTGCCAGCAGAACACTAGCGGGAGAGCCAGATACGCAGTATTTT
NA TRBJ2-5 NA TRBV7-8 CASSLLIAGQETQYF TGTGCCAGCAGCTTATTAATAGCTGGGCAAGAGACCCAGTACTTC
NA TRBJ2-7 TRBD2 TRBV9 CASSNGTSGRAYEQYF TGTGCCAGCAGCAACGGTACTAGCGGGAGGGCCTACGAGCAGTACTTC
many TRBJ1-5 NA TRBV2 CASSTANQPQHF TGTGCCAGCAGCACCGCAAATCAGCCCCAGCATTTT
NA TRBJ2-5 NA TRBV5-4 CASSSKETQYF TGTGCCAGCAGCTCGAAGGAGACCCAGTACTTC
NA TRBJ2-1 NA TRBV7-6 CASSFAGTNEQFF TGTGCCAGCAGCTTTGCCGGGACCAATGAGCAGTTCTTC
once TRBJ2-2 NA TRBV28 CASSLSFTGELFF TGTGCCAGCAGTTTAAGTTTCACCGGGGAGCTGTTTTTT
NA TRBJ2-6 NA TRBV27 CASSLFAGSGANVLTF TGTGCCAGCAGTTTATTTGCCGGCTCTGGGGCCAACGTCCTGACTTTC
NA TRBJ2-7 TRBD1 TRBV4-2 CASSQDRGNEQYF TGTGCCAGCAGCCAAGACAGGGGGAACGAGCAGTACTTC
NA TRBJ2-1 NA TRBV7-9 CASSLLLNEQFF TGTGCCAGCAGCCTACTCCTAAATGAGCAGTTCTTC
NA TRBJ1-4 TRBD1 TRBV7-2 CASSFRTGDEKLFF TGTGCCAGCAGCTTCCGGACAGGGGACGAAAAACTGTTTTTT
NA TRBJ2-3 TRBD2 TRBV30 CAWTLTSGLTDTQYF TGTGCCTGGACCCTCACTAGCGGCCTCACAGATACGCAGTATTTT
NA TRBJ1-2 TRBD1 TRBV4-2 CASSQQTGQEMNYGYTF TGTGCCAGCAGCCAACAAACCGGACAGGAAATGAACTATGGCTACACCTTC
once TRBJ2-5 TRBD2 TRBV2 CASSEGSGRASTQYF TGTGCCAGCAGTGAGGGTAGCGGGAGGGCCTCAACCCAGTACTTC
NA TRBJ2-7 TRBD1 TRBV27 CASSFGTGSYEQYF TGTGCCAGCAGTTTCGGGACAGGGTCTTACGAGCAGTACTTC
many TRBJ2-1 TRBD2 TRBV9 CASSPGLAGGPQFF TGTGCCAGCAGCCCGGGACTAGCGGGAGGGCCCCAGTTCTTC
NA TRBJ1-1 NA TRBV20-1 CSASPKGKAFF TGCAGTGCTAGTCCAAAAGGGAAAGCTTTCTTT
once TRBJ2-7 TRBD1 TRBV25-1 CASRSGTDSYEQYF TGTGCCAGCAGAAGTGGGACAGACTCCTACGAGCAGTACTTC
NA TRBJ2-2 TRBD1 TRBV30 CATTGTGGLSSTGELFF TGTGCCACAACCGGGACAGGGGGTTTATCGAGCACCGGGGAGCTGTTTTTT
NA TRBJ2-7 NA TRBV5-1 CASSLGGHEQYF TGCGCCAGCAGCTTGGGGGGGCACGAGCAGTACTTC
NA TRBJ2-2 NA TRBV9 CASSYLQNTGELFF TGTGCCAGCAGCTATTTGCAGAACACCGGGGAGCTGTTTTTT
NA TRBJ1-2 NA TRBV6-5 CASSYTSWSYGYTF TGTGCCAGCAGTTACACATCCTGGAGCTATGGCTACACCTTC
NA TRBJ1-1 NA TRBV14 CASSQAWAANTEAFF TGTGCCAGCAGCCAAGCCTGGGCAGCGAACACTGAAGCTTTCTTT
NA TRBJ2-5 TRBD1 TRBV11-3 CASSLRDRENETQYF TGTGCCAGCAGCTTAAGGGACAGGGAGAACGAGACCCAGTACTTC
NA TRBJ2-7 NA TRBV7-9 CASSLVGGRSSYEQYF TGTGCCAGCAGCTTAGTAGGGGGTAGAAGCTCCTACGAGCAGTACTTC
once TRBJ2-3 NA TRBV6-4 CASSDEADPSTDTQYF TGTGCCAGCAGTGACGAAGCGGACCCTAGCACAGATACGCAGTATTTT
NA TRBJ2-7 NA TRBV4-2 CASSQDRSGQVTYEQYF TGTGCCAGCAGCCAAGACCGATCGGGGCAGGTCACCTACGAGCAGTACTTC
NA TRBJ2-5 NA TRBV7-9 CASSSRLGRQETQYF TGTGCCAGCAGCTCCCGCTTGGGGCGGCAAGAGACCCAGTACTTC